This T cell receptor (beta chain) was obtained from a study of T cell responses to AZD1222 COVID-19 vaccine. Points on this clone: What it binds is unknown.

Study conclusions and caveats: Regions left unmutated in variants are reportedly the target of nearly half of spike-specific TCRs. Regions 160-218 and 743-854 held dominance among vaccine-associated CD4 TCRs, which spanned spike.

Sequencing used immunoSEQ multiplex PCR; TCRdb keeps in-frame clones, though not all of them. The sample contains fewer than 300,000 clones, more than 80% of which appear only once. The origin of this receptor is an adult in good health. Source: peripheral blood, taken on day 0 of AZD1222 vaccination.

The DNA of the CDR3 is TGCGCCAGCAGCTTCTCGGGGAGTAGCTCCTACGAGCAGTACTTC. It specifies CASSFSGSSSYEQYF. The chain recombines TRBV5-1 with TRBJ2-7; the D gene is possibly TRBD2 (5 bases). V dropped 2 bases and J dropped 0 bases, with 12 bases sitting between them. Germline CDR1 and CDR2: SGHRS and YFSETQ. CDR3 length: 15 residues.